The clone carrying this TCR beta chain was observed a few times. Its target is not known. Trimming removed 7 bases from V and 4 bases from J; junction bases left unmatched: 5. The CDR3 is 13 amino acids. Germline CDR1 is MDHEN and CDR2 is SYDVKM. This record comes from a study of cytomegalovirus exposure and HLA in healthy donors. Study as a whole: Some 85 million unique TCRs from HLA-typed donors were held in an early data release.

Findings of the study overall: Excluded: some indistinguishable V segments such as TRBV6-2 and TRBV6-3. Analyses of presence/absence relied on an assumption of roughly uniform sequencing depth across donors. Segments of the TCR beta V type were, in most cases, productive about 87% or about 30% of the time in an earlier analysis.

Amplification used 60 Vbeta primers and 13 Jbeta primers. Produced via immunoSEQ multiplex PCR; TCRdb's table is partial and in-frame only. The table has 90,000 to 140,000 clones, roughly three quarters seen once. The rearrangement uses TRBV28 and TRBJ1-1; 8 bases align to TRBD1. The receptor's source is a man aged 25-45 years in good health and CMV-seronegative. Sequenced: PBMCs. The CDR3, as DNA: TGTGCCAGCACCGTTACAGGGGGCACTGAAGCTTTCTTT. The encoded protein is CASTVTGGTEAFF.